This T cell receptor (beta chain) was found in a study of read filtering for tumor transcriptome and immune sequencing. For the study at large: TCR-mapped reads were about 3.5 to 11 million with IR-seq versus about 75 to 1,400 with RNA-seq.

The library was built from about 400 ng RNA with molecular barcoded adaptors for alpha/delta and beta/gamma chains. TCRdb passed the reads through MiXCR, listing each CDR3 protein once. The sample includes roughly 69,000 distinct CDR3 sequences, around 13% seen only once; the top ten take approximately 47%. The CDR3 is 11 residues long. Germline CDR1 is LNHDA and CDR2 is SQIVND (reference sequence). This clonotype came up many times. Its ends do not fully match the called genes, so a read error is possible. The sequenced material came from a population of CD138-negative cells sorted from bone marrow. The chain carries TRBV19 and TRBJ2-5, with 10 bases that match TRBD2. This TCR was sampled from a donor at least 40 years old with multiple myeloma. The CDR3 sequence is CASGPGGLAVF. Here the CDR3 DNA reads TGTGCCAGTGGACCCGGAGGACTAGCGGTCTTC.